This T cell receptor beta chain originates from a study of neurological immune-mediated disorders. Findings of the study overall: Expanded clones shared no identical CDR3 amino acid sequences across subjects, which suggested private TCR-beta repertoires in all groups. TCR clonal expansion peaked in HTLV-1-associated myelopathy patients and was lowest in multiple sclerosis patients.

cDNA was made by 5'RACE with 10-nucleotide random UMIs. TCRdb re-derived calls from the 5' RACE reads in MiXCR, one entry per CDR3 protein. The sample includes 55,000 to 70,000 distinct CDR3 sequences, 3.2% of them seen just once. V shed 6 bases and J shed 1 base, with 19 bases lying between them. The germline gives CDR1 MGHDK, CDR2 SYGVNS. The CDR3 consists of 17 residues. In its sample, this clonotype was seen many times. What it binds is unknown. The sequence was obtained from a woman aged 50 to 60 with multiple sclerosis. Sequencing was carried out using PBMCs. This chain connects TRBV25-1 to TRBJ1-5; a weak D match, TRBD1 (6 bases). The CDR3 nucleotides read TGTGCCAGCAGCCCAAACGAAAGGACAGTAAGCAATCAGCCCCAGCATTTT. Translation: CASSPNERTVSNQPQHF.